The 4 T cell receptor beta chains given below trace back to one sample, sequenced in a study of cytomegalovirus exposure and HLA in healthy donors. With 60 Vbeta and 13 Jbeta primers, the PCR was carried out. The data were produced by immunoSEQ multiplex PCR, yet TCRdb's version contains in-frame clones alone and is incomplete. The sample lists roughly 160,000 clones, 75% occurring once. The source material was PBMCs. These receptors all come from a woman between 35 and 50 years old in good health and CMV-seropositive.

This clone was seen only a few times. V usage is TRBV11-1 and J usage is TRBJ1-1, with TRBD1 as a possible D gene (5 bases). Germline CDR1 is SGHAT and CDR2 is FQDESV (reference sequence). The CDR3 covers 16 residues. The ends were cut back, 7 bases at V and 5 bases at J, with 23 bases in the middle. The CDR3 spells CASNRGVGRQRTEAFF. Written as DNA, the CDR3 is TGTGCCAGCAACCGCGGGGTCGGGCGACAGAGAACTGAAGCTTTCTTT. Supplemented by reference TRBV11-1 and TRBJ1-1, the full variable domain reads EAEVAQSPRYKITEKSQAVAFWCDPISGHATLYWYRQILGQGPELLVQFQDESVVDDSQLPKDRFSAERLKGVDSTLKIQPAELGDSAMYLCASNRGVGRQRTEAFFGQGTRLTVV.

The CDR3 coding sequence is TGTGCCAGCTCACCAGAGGGACTAGCGGGGGGGAGTGAGCAGTTCTTC. This codes for CASSPEGLAGGSEQFF. The J gene is TRBJ2-1, the V gene TRBV18; 16 nucleotides line up with TRBD2. The ends lost 2 bases at V and 9 bases at J; junction bases unmatched: 4. The CDR3 length is 16 residues. The germline gives CDR1 KGHSH, CDR2 LQKENI.

J is TRBJ1-4 and V is TRBV2; D is possibly TRBD1 (6 bases). Trimming took off 7 bases at V and 8 bases at J, with 17 bases between the two ends. This CDR3 is 14 amino acids long. CDR1 is SNHLY, CDR2 FYNNEI, per germline. Written as DNA, the CDR3 is TGTGCCAGCACTATACAGGGTCGATGGGAAAAACTGTTTTTT. Protein: CASTIQGRWEKLFF.

V is TRBV29-1 and J is TRBJ1-2; 8 positions match TRBD1. The CDR3 has 16 amino acids. Germline V gene lookup returns CDR1 SQVTM and CDR2 ANQGSEA. V shed 4 bases, J shed 4 bases, and the junction held 14 bases outside the gene matches. CDR3 DNA: TGCAGCGTTGGATCGTCGACAGGGGCGCCCGCCTATGGCTACACCTTC. It encodes CSVGSSTGAPAYGYTF.